This T cell receptor beta chain came from a study of early T cells in non-severe SARS-CoV-2 infection. Germline V gene sequence: CDR1 MNHNS, CDR2 SASEGT. The CDR3 loop spans 15 amino acids. The V and J ends lost 6 bases and 2 bases, in that order; junction bases with no gene match: 8. TCRdb processed the 5' RACE reads anew with MiXCR; each CDR3 protein has one entry. Seen here are fewer than 85,000 distinct CDR3 sequences, around a tenth observed once, and the top ten hold approximately 4.9%. The material sequenced was whole blood. The sequence came from an adult who was a healthcare worker with PCR-confirmed SARS-CoV-2 infection or an uninfected control (not recorded which). The gene calls are TRBV6-1 and TRBJ2-7; TRBD1 aligns across 9 bases. This CDR3 is CASRGPGQGTYEQYF. CDR3 nucleotides: TGTGCCAGCAGGGGACCGGGACAGGGAACCTACGAGCAGTACTTC.